This TCR beta chain was captured by sequencing in a study of T cell changes during pregnancy in multiple sclerosis. Sequenced by immunoSEQ multiplex PCR; TCRdb stores in-frame clones only, minus some. The data contain some 64,000 clones, about 91% of them singletons. CDR3 size: 12 residues. Trimming cost V 7 bases and J 4 bases, with 10 bases left between them. Germline V CDR1 and CDR2: ENHRY, SYGVKD. The sequence came from a female donor with multiple sclerosis, enrolled in a pregnancy study. The gene calls are TRBV10-3 and TRBJ1-1, with a weak D call TRBD1 (5 bases). Here the sequenced sample was peripheral blood, taken in the first trimester of pregnancy. The CDR3 loop reads CAIMGEGTEAFF. The CDR3 DNA is TGTGCCATCATGGGGGAGGGCACTGAAGCTTTCTTT.